The next 11 T cell receptor beta chains were all read from a single sample in a study of memory CD4+ T cells and cytomegalovirus serostatus. The sort gate was single viable CD3+CD4+CD8-CD45RO+ cells for memory CD4+ T cells. Some clones are missing from TCRdb's copy, which holds only in-frame ones; the method was immunoSEQ multiplex PCR. This sample carries more than 45,000 clones, roughly 73% of them seen once, and the ten largest clones take approximately 0.78%. The source material was memory CD4+ T cells from blood. These receptors came from an adult in good health and CMV-seronegative.

V is TRBV5-1 and J is TRBJ1-4; tentative D call: TRBD1 (5 bases). The length of the CDR3 is 13 residues. Germline CDR1 and CDR2: SGHRS and YFSETQ. V lost 5 bases and J 7 bases, leaving 12 bases between the germline ends. Here the CDR3 reads CASSQGPSEKLFF. The CDR3 nucleotides are TGCGCCAGCAGTCAGGGTCCAAGTGAAAAACTGTTTTTT.

This chain connects TRBV10-1 to TRBJ1-2; D possibly corresponds to TRBD1 (6 bases). V lost 8 bases and J lost 7, with 20 bases in between. The germline CDR1 and CDR2 sequences are WNHNN and SYGVQD (reference sequence). The CDR3 spans 14 residues. The CDR3 coding sequence is TGCGCCAGCCTGGAAGTGACAGGACCCTCTGGCTACACCTTC. Translated: CASLEVTGPSGYTF.

The chain has TRBV5-6 and TRBJ1-1; no clear D gene. Trimming took off 6 bases at V and 1 base at J, with 22 bases between the two ends. This CDR3 spans 17 amino acids. Germline CDR1 reads SGHDT; CDR2 reads YYEEEE. CDR3 residues: CASTSGGVGLGNTEAFF. As DNA, the CDR3 is TGTGCCAGCACCTCCGGTGGAGTAGGGTTGGGGAACACTGAAGCTTTCTTT.

This chain connects TRBV5-1 to TRBJ2-5; 8 nucleotides agree with TRBD1. The CDR3 extends over 16 amino acids. Per germline, CDR1 SGHRS and CDR2 YFSETQ. With 3 bases clipped from V and 3 bases from J, the junction kept 10 bases outside the gene matches. The CDR3 spells CASSSPGQGKEETQYF. The CDR3 region has the DNA TGCGCCAGCAGCTCTCCCGGACAGGGCAAGGAAGAGACCCAGTACTTC.

The chain combines TRBV21-1 with TRBJ1-2. TRBV21-1 is classified as a pseudogene. The CDR3 runs to 16 residues. DNA for the CDR3: TGTGCCAGCAGCAAATTAGAGGGAGATTATGGCTATGGCTACACCTTC. This gives the protein CASSKLEGDYGYGYTF.

The chain has TRBV2 and TRBJ2-3; D not resolved. With 5 bases removed from V and 0 bases from J, the gap between germline ends came to 12 bases. CDR1 is SNHLY and CDR2 is FYNNEI in the germline V gene. This CDR3 contains 15 residues. The CDR3 sequence: CASSSGAHSTDTQYF. The CDR3 DNA follows: TGTGCCAGCAGTTCGGGCGCCCATAGCACAGATACGCAGTATTTT. The entire variable domain, with the rest obtained from reference TRBV2 and TRBJ2-3, is as follows: EPEVTQTPSHQVTQMGQEVILRCVPISNHLYFYWYRQILGQKVEFLVSFYNNEISEKSEIFDDQFSVERPDGSNFTLKIRSTKLEDSAMYFCASSSGAHSTDTQYFGPGTRLTVL.

The chain carries TRBV6-1 and TRBJ2-7, with 9 bases that match TRBD1. V lost 3 bases and J lost 3; bases outside the gene matches: 12. Germline V gene sequence: CDR1 MNHNS, CDR2 SASEGT. This CDR3 is built from 17 residues. The CDR3 protein is CASSDQTSRTGVYEQYF. The CDR3 DNA reads TGTGCCAGCAGTGATCAAACTTCCCGGACAGGGGTCTACGAGCAGTACTTC.

The chain joins TRBV27 to TRBJ2-7; D may be TRBD1 (5 bases). This CDR3 is built from 15 residues. Germline-derived CDR1 and CDR2 are MNHEY and SMNVEV (reference sequence). Trimming stripped 0 bases from V and 0 bases from J, with 9 bases between. CDR3 DNA: TGTGCCAGCAGTTTATCGGCAGGGATCTCCTACGAGCAGTACTTC. This encodes CASSLSAGISYEQYF.

The chain carries TRBV5-4 and TRBJ2-7; TRBD1 matches at 8 bases. V gave up 2 bases and J gave up 1 base; unmatched junction bases: 2. The length of the CDR3 is 14 residues. The germline V gene has CDR1 SGHNT and CDR2 YYREEE (reference sequence). The CDR3 protein is CASSLRTGSYEQYF. The CDR3 region has the DNA TGTGCCAGCAGCTTAAGGACAGGGTCCTACGAGCAGTACTTC.

The chain is built from TRBV6-6 and TRBJ2-5; the D gene is possibly TRBD2 (9 bases). The CDR3 totals 15 residues. Germline assignment: CDR1 MNHNY and CDR2 SVGAGI (reference sequence). With 10 bases removed from V and 5 bases from J, the gap between germline ends came to 23 bases. The CDR3 sequence: CATQDGGRDRETQYF. The CDR3 DNA is TGTGCCACCCAAGATGGCGGGAGGGACAGGGAGACCCAGTACTTC.

The rearrangement links TRBV2 to TRBJ2-3, with no clear D. Trimming shortened V by 4 bases and J by 1 base, and 9 bases separated the two germline ends. The V gene's germline CDR1 is SNHLY and CDR2 FYNNEI. This CDR3 is 14 amino acids long. The CDR3 DNA sequence: TGTGCCAGCAGTGGGGTAGCCGGCACAGATACGCAGTATTTT. It yields the protein CASSGVAGTDTQYF.